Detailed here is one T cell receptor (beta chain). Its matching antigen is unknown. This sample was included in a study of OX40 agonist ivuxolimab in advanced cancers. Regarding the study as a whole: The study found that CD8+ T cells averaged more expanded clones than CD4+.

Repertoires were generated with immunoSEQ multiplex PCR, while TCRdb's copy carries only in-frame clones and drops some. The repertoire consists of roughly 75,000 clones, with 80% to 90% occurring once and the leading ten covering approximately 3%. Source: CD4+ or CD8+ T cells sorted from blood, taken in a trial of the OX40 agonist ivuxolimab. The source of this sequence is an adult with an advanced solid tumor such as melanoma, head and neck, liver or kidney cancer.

CDR3 region: CASSLTGGATEAFF. The CDR3 DNA reads as TGTGCCAGCAGCCTGACAGGGGGGGCCACTGAAGCTTTCTTT. V and J are TRBV7-2 and TRBJ1-1, with 9 bases matching TRBD1. There are 14 residues in the CDR3. The junction had 5 bases not matched to a gene; V was cut back by 5 bases and J by 4 bases. Germline assignment: CDR1 SGHTA and CDR2 FQGNSA. The variable domain in full, with the rest retrieved from reference TRBV7-2 and TRBJ1-1, is GAGVSQSPSNKVTEKGKDVELRCDPISGHTALYWYRQSLGQGLEFLIYFQGNSAPDKSGLPSDRFSAERTGGSVSTLTIQRTQQEDSAVYLCASSLTGGATEAFFGQGTRLTVV.